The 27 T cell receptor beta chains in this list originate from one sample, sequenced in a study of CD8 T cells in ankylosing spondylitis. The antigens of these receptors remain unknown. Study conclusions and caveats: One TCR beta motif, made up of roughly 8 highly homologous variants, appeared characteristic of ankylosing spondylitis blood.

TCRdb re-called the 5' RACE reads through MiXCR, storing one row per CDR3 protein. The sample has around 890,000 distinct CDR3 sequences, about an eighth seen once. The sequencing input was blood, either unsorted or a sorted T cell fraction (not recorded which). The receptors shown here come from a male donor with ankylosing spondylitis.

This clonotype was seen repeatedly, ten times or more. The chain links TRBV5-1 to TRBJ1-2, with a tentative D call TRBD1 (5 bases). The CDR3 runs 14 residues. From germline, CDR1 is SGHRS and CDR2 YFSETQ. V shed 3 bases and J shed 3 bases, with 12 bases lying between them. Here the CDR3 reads CASSSPTAHYGYTF. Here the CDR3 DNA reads TGCGCCAGCAGCTCCCCGACAGCCCACTATGGCTACACCTTC.

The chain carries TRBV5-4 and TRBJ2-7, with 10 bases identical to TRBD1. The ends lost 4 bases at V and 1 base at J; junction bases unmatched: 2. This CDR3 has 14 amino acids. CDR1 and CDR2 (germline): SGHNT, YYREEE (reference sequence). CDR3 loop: CASSEGQGSYEQYF. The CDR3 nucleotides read TGTGCCAGCAGCGAGGGACAGGGGTCCTACGAGCAGTACTTC.

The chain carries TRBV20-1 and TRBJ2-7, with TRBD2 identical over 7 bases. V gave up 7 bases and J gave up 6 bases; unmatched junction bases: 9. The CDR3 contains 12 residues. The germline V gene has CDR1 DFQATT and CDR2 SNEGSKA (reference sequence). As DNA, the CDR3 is TGCAGTGTTAATTCGGGGGGTGGCGAGCAGTACTTC. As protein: CSVNSGGGEQYF.

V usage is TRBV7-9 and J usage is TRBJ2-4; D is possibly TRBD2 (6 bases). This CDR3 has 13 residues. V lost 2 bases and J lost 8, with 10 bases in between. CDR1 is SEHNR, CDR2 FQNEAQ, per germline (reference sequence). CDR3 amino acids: CASSLFTGDIQYF. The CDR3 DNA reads TGTGCCAGCAGCTTATTCACGGGGGACATTCAGTACTTC.

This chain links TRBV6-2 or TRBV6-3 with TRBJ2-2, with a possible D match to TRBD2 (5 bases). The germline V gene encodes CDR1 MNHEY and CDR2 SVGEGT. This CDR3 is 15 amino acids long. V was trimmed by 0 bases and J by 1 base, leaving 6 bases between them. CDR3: CASSYSRGNTGELFF. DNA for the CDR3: TGTGCCAGCAGTTACTCCCGGGGGAACACCGGGGAGCTGTTTTTT.

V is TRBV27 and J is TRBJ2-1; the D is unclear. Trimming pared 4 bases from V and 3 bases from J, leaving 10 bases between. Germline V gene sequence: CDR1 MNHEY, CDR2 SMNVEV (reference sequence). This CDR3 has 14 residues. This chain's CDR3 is CASSSMRGYNEQFF. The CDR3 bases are TGTGCCAGCAGTTCGATGCGAGGCTACAATGAGCAGTTCTTC.

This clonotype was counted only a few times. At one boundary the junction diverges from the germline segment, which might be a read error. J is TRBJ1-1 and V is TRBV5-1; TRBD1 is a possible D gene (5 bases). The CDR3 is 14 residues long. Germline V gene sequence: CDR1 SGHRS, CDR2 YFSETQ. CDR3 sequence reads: CDSSFGGVGTEAFF. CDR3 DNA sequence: TGCGACAGCAGCTTTGGGGGAGTAGGCACTGAAGCTTTCTTT.

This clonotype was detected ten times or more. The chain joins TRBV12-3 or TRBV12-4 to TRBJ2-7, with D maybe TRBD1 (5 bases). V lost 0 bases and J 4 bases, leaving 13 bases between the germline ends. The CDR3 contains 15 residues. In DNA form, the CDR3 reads TGTGCCAGCAGTTTAGCGGGGCCCTTAGGATACGAGCAGTACTTC. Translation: CASSLAGPLGYEQYF.

CDR3 residues: CASQPFLGSKNKNIQYF. For the CDR3, the DNA is TGCGCCAGCCAGCCTTTCCTGGGCAGTAAGAACAAAAACATTCAGTACTTC. The genes are TRBV4-1 and TRBJ2-4; D is uncertain. The germline V gene has CDR1 MGHRA and CDR2 YSYEKL. The CDR3 sequence is 17 residues long. V was clipped by 8 bases and J by 3 bases, with 23 bases between them.

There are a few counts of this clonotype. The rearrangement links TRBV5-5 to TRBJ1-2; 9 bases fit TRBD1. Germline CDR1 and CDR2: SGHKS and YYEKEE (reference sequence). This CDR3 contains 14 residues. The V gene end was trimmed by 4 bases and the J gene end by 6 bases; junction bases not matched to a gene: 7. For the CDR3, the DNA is TGTGCCAGCAGCAGAACGGGACAGGGCAATGGCTACACCTTC. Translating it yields CASSRTGQGNGYTF.

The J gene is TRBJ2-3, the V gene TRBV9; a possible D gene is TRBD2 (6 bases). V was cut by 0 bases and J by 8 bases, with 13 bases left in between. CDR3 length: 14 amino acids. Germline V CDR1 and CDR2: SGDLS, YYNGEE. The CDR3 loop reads CASSVASGLGTQYF. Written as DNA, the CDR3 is TGTGCCAGCAGCGTAGCGTCGGGACTTGGTACGCAGTATTTT.

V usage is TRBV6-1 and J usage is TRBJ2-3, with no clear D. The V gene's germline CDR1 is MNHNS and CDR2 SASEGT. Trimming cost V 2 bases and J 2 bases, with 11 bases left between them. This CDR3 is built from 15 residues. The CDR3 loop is CASSESHPFTDTQYF. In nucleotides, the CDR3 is TGTGCCAGCAGTGAATCCCACCCCTTCACAGATACGCAGTATTTT.

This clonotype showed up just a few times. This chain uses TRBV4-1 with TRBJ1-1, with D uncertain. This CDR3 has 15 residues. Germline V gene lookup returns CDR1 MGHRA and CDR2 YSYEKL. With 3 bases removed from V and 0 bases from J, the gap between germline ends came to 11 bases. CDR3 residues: CASSQGLVMNTEAFF. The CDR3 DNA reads TGCGCCAGCAGCCAGGGCCTAGTTATGAACACTGAAGCTTTCTTT.

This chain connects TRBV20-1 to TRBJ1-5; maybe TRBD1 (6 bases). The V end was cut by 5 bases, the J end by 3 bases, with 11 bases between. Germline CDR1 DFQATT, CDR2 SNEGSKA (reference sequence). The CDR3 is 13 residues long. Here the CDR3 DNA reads TGCAGTGCTTTAAGGGGGGCCAATCAGCCCCAGCATTTT. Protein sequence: CSALRGANQPQHF.

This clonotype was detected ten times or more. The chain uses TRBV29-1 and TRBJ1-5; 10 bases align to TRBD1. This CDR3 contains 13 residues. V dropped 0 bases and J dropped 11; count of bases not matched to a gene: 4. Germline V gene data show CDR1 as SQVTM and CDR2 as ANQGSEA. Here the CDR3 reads CSVEEDRGTAQHF. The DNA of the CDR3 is TGCAGCGTTGAAGAGGACAGGGGGACTGCCCAGCATTTT.

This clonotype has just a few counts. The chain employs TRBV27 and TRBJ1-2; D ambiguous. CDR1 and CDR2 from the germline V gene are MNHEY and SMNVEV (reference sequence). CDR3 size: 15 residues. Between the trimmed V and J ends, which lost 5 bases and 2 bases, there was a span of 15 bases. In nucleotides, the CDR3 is TGTGCCAGCAGTCACTGGGAAAATAGGAACTATGGCTACACCTTC. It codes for CASSHWENRNYGYTF.

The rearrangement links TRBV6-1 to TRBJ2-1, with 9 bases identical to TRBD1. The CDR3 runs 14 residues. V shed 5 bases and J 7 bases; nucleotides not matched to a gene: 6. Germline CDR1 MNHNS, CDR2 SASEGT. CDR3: CASSRTGGTNEQFF. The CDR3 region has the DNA TGTGCCAGCAGTCGCACAGGGGGCACAAATGAGCAGTTCTTC.

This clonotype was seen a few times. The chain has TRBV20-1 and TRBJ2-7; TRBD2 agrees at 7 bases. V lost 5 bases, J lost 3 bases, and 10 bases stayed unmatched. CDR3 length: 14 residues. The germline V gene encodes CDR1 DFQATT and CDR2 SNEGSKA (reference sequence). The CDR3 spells CSARPRSGDYEQYF. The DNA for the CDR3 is TGCAGTGCTCGGCCAAGGAGCGGGGACTACGAGCAGTACTTC.

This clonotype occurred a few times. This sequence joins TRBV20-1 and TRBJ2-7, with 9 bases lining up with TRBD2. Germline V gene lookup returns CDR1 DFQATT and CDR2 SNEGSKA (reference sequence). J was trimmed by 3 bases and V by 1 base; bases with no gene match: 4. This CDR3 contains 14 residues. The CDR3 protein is CSARVAGVSYEQYF. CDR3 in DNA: TGCAGTGCTAGAGTAGCGGGAGTAAGCTACGAGCAGTACTTC.

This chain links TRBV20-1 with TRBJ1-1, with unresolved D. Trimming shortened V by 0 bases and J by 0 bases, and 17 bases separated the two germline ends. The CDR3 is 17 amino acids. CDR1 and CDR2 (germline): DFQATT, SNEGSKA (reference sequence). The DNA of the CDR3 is TGCAGTGCTAGAGATGGGCTACGAGACCCAATGAACACTGAAGCTTTCTTT. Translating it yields CSARDGLRDPMNTEAFF.

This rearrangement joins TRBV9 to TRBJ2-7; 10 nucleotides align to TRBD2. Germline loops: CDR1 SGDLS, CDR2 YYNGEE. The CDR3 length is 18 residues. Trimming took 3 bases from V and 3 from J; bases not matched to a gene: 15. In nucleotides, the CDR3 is TGTGCCAGCAGCGCTGGAACTAGCGGGGCTCTGAGCCTCTACGAGCAGTACTTC. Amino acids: CASSAGTSGALSLYEQYF.

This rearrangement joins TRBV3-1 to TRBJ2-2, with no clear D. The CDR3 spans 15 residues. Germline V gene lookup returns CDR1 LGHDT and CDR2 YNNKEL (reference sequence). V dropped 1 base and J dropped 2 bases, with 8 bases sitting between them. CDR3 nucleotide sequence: TGTGCCAGCAGCCAAGGGCACCTCAACACCGGGGAGCTGTTTTTT. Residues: CASSQGHLNTGELFF.

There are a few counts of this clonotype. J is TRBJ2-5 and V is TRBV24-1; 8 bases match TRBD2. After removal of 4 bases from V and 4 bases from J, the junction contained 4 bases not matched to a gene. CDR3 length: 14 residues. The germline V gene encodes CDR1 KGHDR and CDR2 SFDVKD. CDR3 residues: CATSDRLAGETQYF. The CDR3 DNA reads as TGTGCCACCAGTGACCGGCTAGCGGGAGAGACCCAGTACTTC.

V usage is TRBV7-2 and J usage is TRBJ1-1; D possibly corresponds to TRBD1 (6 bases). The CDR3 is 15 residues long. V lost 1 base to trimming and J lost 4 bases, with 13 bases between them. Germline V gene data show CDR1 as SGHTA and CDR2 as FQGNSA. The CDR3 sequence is CASSLVVGHTTEAFF. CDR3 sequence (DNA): TGTGCCAGCAGCTTAGTGGTGGGACACACCACTGAAGCTTTCTTT.

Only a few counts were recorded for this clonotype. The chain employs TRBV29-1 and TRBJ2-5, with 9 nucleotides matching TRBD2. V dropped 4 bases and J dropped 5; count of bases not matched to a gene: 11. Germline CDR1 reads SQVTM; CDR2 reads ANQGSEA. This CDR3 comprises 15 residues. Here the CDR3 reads CSVVWSGGPAETQYF. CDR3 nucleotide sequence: TGCAGCGTTGTCTGGAGCGGGGGGCCGGCCGAGACCCAGTACTTC. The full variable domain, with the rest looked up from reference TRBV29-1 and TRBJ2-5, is SAVISQKPSRDICQRGTSLTIQCQVDSQVTMMFWYRQQPGQSLTLIATANQGSEATYESGFVIDKFPISRPNLTFSTLTVSNMSPEDSSIYLCSVVWSGGPAETQYFGPGTRLLVL.

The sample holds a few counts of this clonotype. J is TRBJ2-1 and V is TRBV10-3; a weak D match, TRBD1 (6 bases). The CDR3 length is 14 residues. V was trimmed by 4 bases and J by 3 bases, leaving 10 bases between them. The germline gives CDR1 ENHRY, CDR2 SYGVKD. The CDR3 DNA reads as TGTGCCATCAGTGGGACAGTTTACTACAATGAGCAGTTCTTC. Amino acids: CAISGTVYYNEQFF.

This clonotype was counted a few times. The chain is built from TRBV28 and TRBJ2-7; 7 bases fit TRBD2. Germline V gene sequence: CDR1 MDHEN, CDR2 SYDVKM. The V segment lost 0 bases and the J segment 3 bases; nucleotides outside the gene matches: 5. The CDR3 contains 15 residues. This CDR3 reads CASSLWGRAHYEQYF. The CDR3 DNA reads TGTGCCAGCAGTTTATGGGGGAGGGCCCACTACGAGCAGTACTTC. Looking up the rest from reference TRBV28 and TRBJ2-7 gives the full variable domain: DVKVTQSSRYLVKRTGEKVFLECVQDMDHENMFWYRQDPGLGLRLIYFSYDVKMKEKGDIPEGYSVSREKKERFSLILESASTNQTSMYLCASSLWGRAHYEQYFGPGTRLTVT.